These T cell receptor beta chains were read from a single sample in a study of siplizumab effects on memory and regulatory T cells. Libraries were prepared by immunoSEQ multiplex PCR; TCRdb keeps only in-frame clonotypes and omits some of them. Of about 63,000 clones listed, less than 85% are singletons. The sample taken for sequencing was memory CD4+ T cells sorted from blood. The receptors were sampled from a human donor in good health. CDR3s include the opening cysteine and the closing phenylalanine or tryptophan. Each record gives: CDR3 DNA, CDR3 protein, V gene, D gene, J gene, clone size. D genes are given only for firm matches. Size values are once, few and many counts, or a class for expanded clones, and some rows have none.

TGTGCCAGCAAATCTTATTCGGGACAGGGGAACGAGCAGTACTTC | CASKSYSGQGNEQYF | TRBV27 | TRBD1 | TRBJ2-7 | .
TGTGCCAGCAGCGCAACCGGGGCGAACACTGAAGCTTTCTTT | CASSATGANTEAFF | TRBV5-6 | . | TRBJ1-1 | .
TGTGCCAGCGGAACATCAGGGGTTTTTGAAAAACTGTTTTTT | CASGTSGVFEKLFF | TRBV28 | . | TRBJ1-4 | .
TGTGCCAGCAGCTTGGGTTCTGGAGCAGGGGTGAACACTGAAGCTTTCTTT | CASSLGSGAGVNTEAFF | TRBV5-4 | . | TRBJ1-1 | .
TGCGCCAGCAGCTTGGTGGGCACGGGACAGCAGTTCTTC | CASSLVGTGQQFF | TRBV5-1 | . | TRBJ2-1 | .
TGCAGTGCGGGGGACCGGAGGGAACTGTTTTTT | CSAGDRRELFF | TRBV20-1 | . | TRBJ1-4 | once
TGTGCCAGTAGCAACAGGGGCGGTGGAGCTGAAGCTTTCTTT | CASSNRGGGAEAFF | TRBV19 | TRBD1 | TRBJ1-1 | .
TGTGCCAGCAGCCAATGGGACAGAACAGATACGCAGTATTTT | CASSQWDRTDTQYF | TRBV5-4 | TRBD1 | TRBJ2-3 | .
TGTGCCATCAGTCCGACAGGGGGAACAGATACGCAGTATTTT | CAISPTGGTDTQYF | TRBV10-3 | TRBD1 | TRBJ2-3 | .
TGTGCCAGCAATCCTACAGGGTCTGACTATGGCTACACCTTC | CASNPTGSDYGYTF | TRBV6-1 | . | TRBJ1-2 | .
TGTGCCAGTAGTATTGTAGCGGGAGGGGCTCTCCGAGAGACCCAGTACTTC | CASSIVAGGALRETQYF | TRBV19 | TRBD2 | TRBJ2-5 | few
TGTGCCAGCAGCTTAGGCACTACCATTCATGGCTACACCTTC | CASSLGTTIHGYTF | TRBV7-9 | . | TRBJ1-2 | .
TGTGCCAGCAGTGCCTACAGGGATCAGCCCCAGCATTTT | CASSAYRDQPQHF | TRBV6-5 | . | TRBJ1-5 | once
TGTGCCAGCAGTCCTGGGACCCGACGGGGGGATCAGCCCCAGCATTTT | CASSPGTRRGDQPQHF | TRBV6-6 | . | TRBJ1-5 | .
TGCGCCAGCAGCCCAATAGGACAGAACTACAATGAGCAGTTCTTC | CASSPIGQNYNEQFF | TRBV5-1 | . | TRBJ2-1 | .
TGTGCCAGCAGCGGCCCGAGGGGCTACGAGCAGTACTTC | CASSGPRGYEQYF | TRBV9 | . | TRBJ2-7 | .
TGCAGTGCTACAGGGGACTATGGCTACACCTTC | CSATGDYGYTF | TRBV20-1 | . | TRBJ1-2 | .
TGCGCCAGCAGCTTCGGACAGGGGAATTACAATGAGCAGTTCTTC | CASSFGQGNYNEQFF | TRBV5-1 | TRBD1 | TRBJ2-1 | once
TGTGCCAGCAGCCGTACAGTTTACTACGAGCAGTACTTC | CASSRTVYYEQYF | TRBV7-8 | . | TRBJ2-7 | few
TGTGCCATCAGTGGAGACAGACCCTATGGCTACACCTTC | CAISGDRPYGYTF | TRBV10-3 | . | TRBJ1-2 | .
TGTGCCAGCAGCATTCAGGCGGTAACAGGGTTCCGAAACACCATATATTTT | CASSIQAVTGFRNTIYF | TRBV7-8 | . | TRBJ1-3 | .
TGCGCCAGCAGCTTCAGAGGGTCTGGGGCCAACGTCCTGACTTTC | CASSFRGSGANVLTF | TRBV5-1 | . | TRBJ2-6 | once
TGTGCCAGCAGCTTGGGGGGGGCAGACTATAATTCACCCCTCCACTTT | CASSLGGADYNSPLHF | TRBV5-7 | . | TRBJ1-6 | .
TGTGCCAGTAGTACCCAGGGGCGGAATTCACCCCTCCACTTT | CASSTQGRNSPLHF | TRBV19 | . | TRBJ1-6 | .
TGTGCCAGCAGTTGGGGACCGCCTCCCTACGAGCAGTACTTC | CASSWGPPPYEQYF | TRBV7-9 | . | TRBJ2-7 | .
TGTGCCAGCAGTGAAGGTGGGACCAGGGCTGAGACCCAGTACTTC | CASSEGGTRAETQYF | TRBV2 | . | TRBJ2-5 | .
TGTGCCAGCAGTGGAAACAGCGGGGGACACTACGAGCAGTACTTC | CASSGNSGGHYEQYF | TRBV27 | TRBD2 | TRBJ2-7 | .
TGTGCCAGCAGACAGGAGACCGGGGAGCTGTTTTTT | CASRQETGELFF | TRBV2 | . | TRBJ2-2 | once
TGTGCCAGTAGTGCCTACGCCGGGACTAGCGAAACCTACGAGCAGTACTTC | CASSAYAGTSETYEQYF | TRBV19 | TRBD2 | TRBJ2-7 | .
TGTGCCATCAGGGGAATAGAGACCCGGGCAGACGAGCAGTACTTC | CAIRGIETRADEQYF | TRBV10-3 | . | TRBJ2-7 | once
TGTGCCAGCAGCCCCAGGGATAGCGGGAGAGGGTCTGGGGCCAACGTCCTGACTTTC | CASSPRDSGRGSGANVLTF | TRBV4-2 | TRBD2 | TRBJ2-6 | .
TGCGCCAGCAATCTCTGGCGGGAGACAGATACGCAGTATTTT | CASNLWRETDTQYF | TRBV5-1 | TRBD2 | TRBJ2-3 | .
TGCGCCAGCAGCCGGGGGGGCGGTCGGCTGGGAGAGACCCAGTACTTC | CASSRGGGRLGETQYF | TRBV5-1 | TRBD2 | TRBJ2-5 | .
TGTGCCAGCAGCCCCCTCCTGGGGGGCGCGGTAGATACGCAGTATTTT | CASSPLLGGAVDTQYF | TRBV7-2 | . | TRBJ2-3 | .
TGCGCCAGCAGCTTGGGCGCAGGGGCCTACGAGCAGTACTTC | CASSLGAGAYEQYF | TRBV5-1 | . | TRBJ2-7 | .
TGTGCCAGCAGGGGGAGGAATGAGCAGTTCTTC | CASRGRNEQFF | TRBV2 | . | TRBJ2-1 | .
TGTGCCAGCAGCTTGGCAGGCAGGGCCACCTACAATGAGCAGTTCTTC | CASSLAGRATYNEQFF | TRBV5-4 | . | TRBJ2-1 | .
TGTGCCAGCAGTTTATCGAAGGGGAGAGCCAGCAACCCTGAGCAGTTCTTC | CASSLSKGRASNPEQFF | TRBV27 | . | TRBJ2-1 | once
TGTGCCAGCAGCGCGGACGGGGATACGCAGTATTTT | CASSADGDTQYF | TRBV9 | . | TRBJ2-3 | once
TGTGCCAGCAGCGTAGAGGGATTAGCGGGAGAGTCGGTGGATACGCAGTATTTT | CASSVEGLAGESVDTQYF | TRBV4-2 | TRBD2 | TRBJ2-3 | once
TGTGCCAGCAGCACGGGGGGGACAGCCTCCTACGAGCAGTACTTC | CASSTGGTASYEQYF | TRBV5-5 | . | TRBJ2-7 | .
TGTGCCAGCAGTGAAGCCCTGACTAGCGGGAGTAGCACAGATACGCAGTATTTT | CASSEALTSGSSTDTQYF | TRBV6-1 | TRBD2 | TRBJ2-3 | .
TGTGCCAGCAGCTCGGGACAGGGAGACGCCTATGGCTACACCTTC | CASSSGQGDAYGYTF | TRBV5-4 | TRBD1 | TRBJ1-2 | .
TGCGGGGACTATGGCTACACCTTC | CGDYGYTF | TRBV5-8 | . | TRBJ1-2 | .
TGTGCCAGCAGTGAAGCGAGTAGCGGGAGCAGTAGCATTCAGTACTTC | CASSEASSGSSSIQYF | TRBV6-1 | TRBD2 | TRBJ2-4 | .
TGTGCCAGCAGCTCCAGGGCTTCACCCCTCCACTTT | CASSSRASPLHF | TRBV11-2 | . | TRBJ1-6 | .
TGTGCCAGCAGCTTGATGGGAGGGACGGGATCACCCCTCCACTTT | CASSLMGGTGSPLHF | TRBV11-2 | . | TRBJ1-6 | .
TGCGCCAGCAGCCAAGATCGGACCCCGGGTGGGGAGCAGTACTTC | CASSQDRTPGGEQYF | TRBV4-1 | . | TRBJ2-7 | .
TGTGCCAGCAGCTTAGTTTTAGTAACCTCCGGGGAGCTGTTTTTT | CASSLVLVTSGELFF | TRBV7-2 | . | TRBJ2-2 | .
TGTGCCAGCAGGATTGACAGGGCCACAGATACGCAGTATTTT | CASRIDRATDTQYF | TRBV7-6 | TRBD1 | TRBJ2-3 | few
TGTGCCAGCAGCCCAGGGAAGGGTCCCCGGCAGCCCCAGCATTTT | CASSPGKGPRQPQHF | TRBV6-1 | . | TRBJ1-5 | once
TGTGCCAGCAGCTTACAACTCTACACTGAAGCTTTCTTT | CASSLQLYTEAFF | TRBV7-2 | . | TRBJ1-1 | .
TGTGCCAGCAGCGGGGGAGGGCTAGAGACCCAGTACTTC | CASSGGGLETQYF | TRBV28 | TRBD2 | TRBJ2-5 | .
TGCAGCGTCAGAACTAGCGGGAGGGCCCCCTACAATGAGCAGTTCTTC | CSVRTSGRAPYNEQFF | TRBV29-1 | TRBD2 | TRBJ2-1 | .
TGTGCCAGCAGTGAAATTCTGTTGGGCACTGAAGCTTTCTTT | CASSEILLGTEAFF | TRBV2 | . | TRBJ1-1 | .
TGCGCCAGCAGCTTCGACCGACAGGGGAGGTCAACTAATGAAAAACTGTTTTTT | CASSFDRQGRSTNEKLFF | TRBV5-1 | TRBD1 | TRBJ1-4 | .
TGTGCCAGCAGTGAGCCCCTCCCAGCCGCCCAATTGGGTGAGCAGTTCTTC | CASSEPLPAAQLGEQFF | TRBV2 | . | TRBJ2-1 | .
TGCGCCAGCAGCTTGGAAGGGGACTATGGCTACACCTTC | CASSLEGDYGYTF | TRBV5-1 | . | TRBJ1-2 | .